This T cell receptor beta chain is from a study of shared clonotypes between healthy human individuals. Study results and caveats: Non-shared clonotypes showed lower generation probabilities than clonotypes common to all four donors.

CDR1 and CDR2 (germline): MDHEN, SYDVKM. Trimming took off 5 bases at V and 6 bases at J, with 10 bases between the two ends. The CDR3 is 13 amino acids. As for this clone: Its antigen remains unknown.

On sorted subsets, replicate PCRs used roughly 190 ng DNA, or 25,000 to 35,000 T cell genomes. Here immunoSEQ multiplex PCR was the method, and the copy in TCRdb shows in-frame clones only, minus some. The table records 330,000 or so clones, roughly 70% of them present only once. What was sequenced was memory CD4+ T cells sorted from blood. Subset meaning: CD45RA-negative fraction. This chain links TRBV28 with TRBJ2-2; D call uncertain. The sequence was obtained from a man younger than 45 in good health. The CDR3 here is CASSDHSAGELFF. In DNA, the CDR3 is TGTGCCAGCAGTGACCACAGCGCCGGGGAGCTGTTTTTT.